These 31 T cell receptor beta chains were all obtained from the same sample, sequenced in a study of blood T cell repertoires in COVID-19. Some clones are missing from TCRdb's copy, which holds only in-frame ones; the method was immunoSEQ multiplex PCR. The sample contains approximately 100,000 clones, around 90% of which appear only once. The sequenced material came from peripheral blood. The receptors stem from a human donor in a cohort sampled during active COVID-19.

The chain carries TRBV5-6 and TRBJ2-3; maybe TRBD2 (6 bases). CDR1 and CDR2 from the germline V gene are SGHDT and YYEEEE. The V end lost 0 bases, the J end lost 4 bases, and 21 bases lay between the germline ends. The length of the CDR3 is 18 residues. The CDR3 DNA is TGTGCCAGCAGCTTGGTATCAGGGCGGGGCTCCAAGGCAGATACGCAGTATTTT. Translated: CASSLVSGRGSKADTQYF.

This chain joins TRBV5-8 and TRBJ1-2, with D tentatively TRBD1 (5 bases). The V gene lost 7 bases and the J gene lost 8 bases, with 21 bases spanning the gap. There are 14 residues in the CDR3. Germline-derived CDR1 and CDR2 are SGHTS and YDEGEE. The CDR3 nucleotides read TGTGCCAGCGGAGGGACGGAGACTCGCGGAGGCTACACCTTC. Its translation is CASGGTETRGGYTF.

The rearrangement uses TRBV10-1 and TRBJ1-1; D possibly corresponds to TRBD1 (5 bases). The V end lost 8 bases, the J end lost 3 bases, and 13 bases lay between the germline ends. Germline V lookup: CDR1 WNHNN, CDR2 SYGVQD (reference sequence). This CDR3 region has 13 residues. CDR3 sequence (DNA): TGCGCCAGCGAGCCGGGGGGGGACACTGAAGCTTTCTTT. Encoded protein: CASEPGGDTEAFF.

This clone was recorded once. The chain employs TRBV5-1 and TRBJ2-7; 12 bases agree with TRBD2. Germline CDR1 is SGHRS and CDR2 is YFSETQ. Trimming at V came to 0 bases and at J to 6 bases, leaving 7 bases not matched to a gene. The CDR3 is 16 amino acids. The CDR3 DNA reads as TGCGCCAGCAGCTTGGCTCCTAGCGGGGGGGCCGGCGAGCAGTACTTC. Translated, it gives CASSLAPSGGAGEQYF.

The sample holds a few counts of this clone. The V gene is TRBV5-1, the J gene TRBJ2-7; 16 nucleotides align to TRBD2. The V gene end was trimmed by 4 bases and the J gene end by 5 bases; junction bases not matched to a gene: 9. The V gene's germline CDR1 is SGHRS and CDR2 YFSETQ. The CDR3 spans 17 residues. The CDR3 sequence is CASSVGLAGGIGNEQYF. The CDR3 coding sequence is TGCGCCAGCAGCGTGGGACTAGCGGGAGGGATTGGCAACGAGCAGTACTTC.

This chain uses TRBV4-2 with TRBJ1-2; 10 bases align to TRBD1. This CDR3 is built from 14 residues. J was trimmed by 3 bases and V by 3 bases; bases with no gene match: 1. Germline CDR1 is LGHNA and CDR2 is YNFKEQ. The CDR3 nucleotides read TGTGCCAGCAGCCACGGGACAGGGGACTATGGCTACACCTTC. It translates to CASSHGTGDYGYTF.

The chain joins TRBV7-3 to TRBJ2-2; D remains unclear. The CDR3 extends over 15 amino acids. Germline CDR1 is SGHTA and CDR2 is FQGTGA. Trimming left V 5 bases short and J 2 bases short, with 12 bases between. For the CDR3, the DNA is TGTGCCAGCAGCCCCCCTGGCAGTAACACCGGGGAGCTGTTTTTT. It translates to CASSPPGSNTGELFF.

The genes are TRBV7-6 and TRBJ2-7; 9 positions agree with TRBD2. V shed 1 base, J shed 1 base, and the junction held 11 bases outside the gene matches. The CDR3 runs 18 residues. The germline V gene encodes CDR1 SGHVS and CDR2 FNYEAQ. CDR3 nucleotide sequence: TGTGCCAGCAGCTTAGGGGTCGTTACTAGCGGGTCTTCCTACGAGCAGTACTTC. It yields the protein CASSLGVVTSGSSYEQYF.

The chain is built from TRBV5-4 and TRBJ2-1; 7 bases agree with TRBD2. The germline gives CDR1 SGHNT, CDR2 YYREEE (reference sequence). Trimming at V came to 0 bases and at J to 5 bases, leaving 5 bases not matched to a gene. The CDR3 is 15 amino acids. CDR3 loop: CASSLAHRGDNEQFF. The CDR3 DNA is TGTGCCAGCAGCTTGGCCCATCGGGGGGACAATGAGCAGTTCTTC.

J is TRBJ1-2 and V is TRBV18; 8 positions match TRBD1. The V gene end was trimmed by 2 bases and the J gene end by 1 base; junction bases not matched to a gene: 6. The germline CDR1 and CDR2 sequences are KGHSH and LQKENI. This CDR3 contains 16 residues. The CDR3 bases are TGTGCCAGCTCACCAAACCCGGGACAGGTTAACTATGGCTACACCTTC. This translates into CASSPNPGQVNYGYTF.

The CDR3 reads CASSRDTRNQPQHF. CDR3 DNA: TGTGCCAGCAGCCGGGACACCAGAAATCAGCCCCAGCATTTT. V usage is TRBV5-5 and J usage is TRBJ1-5, with D possibly TRBD1 on 6 matching bases. The CDR3 has 14 residues. Germline V gene lookup returns CDR1 SGHKS and CDR2 YYEKEE (reference sequence). Trimming left V 4 bases short and J 4 bases short, with 12 bases between.

V and J are TRBV10-3 and TRBJ1-6; possible D gene TRBD1, 5 bases. Trimming left V 6 bases short and J 5 bases short, with 14 bases between. The CDR3 spans 15 residues. Germline loops: CDR1 ENHRY, CDR2 SYGVKD. The CDR3 here is CAIRGAPGDNSPLHF. The CDR3 DNA reads TGTGCCATCAGGGGAGCTCCGGGGGATAATTCACCCCTCCACTTT.

The chain joins TRBV7-2 to TRBJ1-1, with D tentatively TRBD1 (6 bases). This CDR3 contains 15 residues. V lost 1 base and J lost 5, with 14 bases in between. Germline V gives CDR1 SGHTA, CDR2 FQGNSA. CDR3 protein: CASSLDGRGRTEAFF. Here the CDR3 DNA reads TGTGCCAGCAGCTTAGATGGCAGGGGAAGGACTGAAGCTTTCTTT.

The chain employs TRBV5-1 and TRBJ1-1; a possible D gene is TRBD1 (6 bases). This CDR3 is built from 13 residues. Trimming removed 7 bases at V and 1 base at J, with 11 bases between. CDR1 is SGHRS and CDR2 is YFSETQ in the germline V gene. The CDR3 nucleotides read TGCGCCAGCCACAGGGAGCCGAACACTGAAGCTTTCTTT. Protein product: CASHREPNTEAFF.

This chain joins TRBV27 and TRBJ2-2; D is perhaps TRBD1 (5 bases). The CDR3 covers 15 residues. V was pared by 1 base and J by 6 bases, with 12 bases between. The germline V gene encodes CDR1 MNHEY and CDR2 SMNVEV (reference sequence). The CDR3 DNA reads TGTGCCAGCAGTTTATTTCGGGTGGGGCCCGGGGAGCTGTTTTTT. It yields the protein CASSLFRVGPGELFF.

With respect to this clone: The sample contains more than one DNA sequence encoding this CDR3. The chain is built from TRBV5-1 and TRBJ1-2; TRBD1 matches 8 bases. V lost 0 bases, J lost 4 bases, and 2 bases stayed unmatched. The CDR3 has 14 amino acids. Germline-derived CDR1 and CDR2 are SGHRS and YFSETQ. CDR3: CASSLGQGSYGYTF. Written as DNA, the CDR3 is TGCGCCAGCAGCTTGGGACAGGGGTCCTATGGCTACACCTTC.

The CDR3 sequence: CASSPRDRGLSGELFF. The DNA for the CDR3 is TGTGCCAGCAGCCCCCGGGACAGGGGACTGTCCGGGGAGCTGTTTTTT. This chain uses TRBV7-3 with TRBJ2-2; 10 bases line up with TRBD1. J lost 6 bases, V lost 5 bases, and 9 bases had no gene match. CDR3 length equals 16 residues. Germline V gene sequence: CDR1 SGHTA, CDR2 FQGTGA.

The chain links TRBV9 to TRBJ1-2; no clear D gene. The CDR3 is 15 residues long. Germline V CDR1 and CDR2: SGDLS, YYNGEE. V lost 0 bases to trimming and J lost 4 bases, with 13 bases between them. CDR3: CASSVGSSLGYGYTF. The CDR3 DNA is TGTGCCAGCAGCGTAGGGAGCTCGCTCGGCTATGGCTACACCTTC.

This chain joins TRBV7-3 and TRBJ2-5; D possibly corresponds to TRBD2 (6 bases). The germline CDR1 and CDR2 sequences are SGHTA and FQGTGA. The V end was cut by 4 bases, the J end by 0 bases, with 15 bases between. There are 16 residues in the CDR3. CDR3 nucleotide sequence: TGTGCCAGCAGCTCCGGACGGGGGATGTACCAAGAGACCCAGTACTTC. Its translation: CASSSGRGMYQETQYF.

The gene calls are TRBV18 and TRBJ1-2, with D tentatively TRBD1 (5 bases). The V end was cut by 3 bases, the J end by 2 bases, with 16 bases between. The CDR3 is 16 residues long. Germline lookup yields CDR1 KGHSH and CDR2 LQKENI. CDR3 DNA: TGTGCCAGCTCACCCGGGGGGGAGCGCAAGAACTATGGCTACACCTTC. Amino acids: CASSPGGERKNYGYTF.

V and J are TRBV6-2 or TRBV6-3 and TRBJ1-1, with TRBD1 identical over 7 bases. V trimming: 6 bases; J trimming: 12 bases; junction bases outside the gene matches: 7. Germline V gives CDR1 MNHEY, CDR2 SVGEGT. The length of the CDR3 is 11 residues. The DNA for the CDR3 is TGTGCCAGCAGCCAGGGACAGACAACTTTCTTT. It is translated as CASSQGQTTFF.

V usage is TRBV4-3 and J usage is TRBJ1-1; perhaps TRBD1 as D (5 bases). Germline V gene data show CDR1 as LGHNA and CDR2 as YSLEER. V was cut by 0 bases and J by 7 bases, with 15 bases left in between. The CDR3 loop spans 15 amino acids. This chain's CDR3 is CASSQDPYGGSEAFF. In DNA form, the CDR3 reads TGCGCCAGCAGCCAAGATCCCTACGGGGGGAGTGAAGCTTTCTTT.

This clone has just one count. The chain combines TRBV6-5 with TRBJ2-5; D may be TRBD2 (6 bases). The CDR3 loop spans 13 amino acids. CDR1 is MNHEY, CDR2 SVGAGI, per germline. V was trimmed by 7 bases and J by 2 bases, leaving 11 bases between them. CDR3 loop: CASTRDFQETQYF. For the CDR3, the DNA is TGTGCCAGCACCAGGGACTTTCAAGAGACCCAGTACTTC.

This clone has a single count. The V and J genes are TRBV2 and TRBJ2-5, with 14 bases that match TRBD2. Germline V gene lookup returns CDR1 SNHLY and CDR2 FYNNEI. The CDR3 is made up of 16 amino acids. J was trimmed by 4 bases and V by 5 bases; bases with no gene match: 6. This CDR3 reads CASSFGLAGGLETQYF. The DNA of the CDR3 is TGTGCCAGCAGTTTCGGACTAGCGGGGGGCCTAGAGACCCAGTACTTC.

The chain couples TRBV6-5 to TRBJ2-7; 7 nucleotides match TRBD1. The CDR3 is 14 amino acids. V shed 7 bases and J 3 bases; nucleotides not matched to a gene: 9. CDR1 and CDR2 (germline): MNHEY, SVGAGI. The CDR3 region is CASTRQGIGYEQYF. The CDR3 nucleotides are TGTGCCAGCACCAGACAGGGAATCGGCTACGAGCAGTACTTC.

V is TRBV28 and J is TRBJ2-5, with TRBD1 identical over 8 bases. Trimming cost V 6 bases and J 5 bases; bases outside gene matches: 14. Germline V gene lookup returns CDR1 MDHEN and CDR2 SYDVKM. This CDR3 has 16 residues. In nucleotides, the CDR3 is TGTGCCAGCAGACAGAGGGGGGCAGGGGGCAAGGAGACCCAGTACTTC. Translated: CASRQRGAGGKETQYF. Filled out from reference TRBV28 and TRBJ2-5, the complete variable domain reads DVKVTQSSRYLVKRTGEKVFLECVQDMDHENMFWYRQDPGLGLRLIYFSYDVKMKEKGDIPEGYSVSREKKERFSLILESASTNQTSMYLCASRQRGAGGKETQYFGPGTRLLVL.

V and J are TRBV19 and TRBJ2-5; 7 nucleotides match TRBD1. Germline values: CDR1 LNHDA, CDR2 SQIVND (reference sequence). This CDR3 has 13 amino acids. Unmatched junction bases numbered 7, after V lost 8 bases and J lost 4 bases. In DNA, the CDR3 is TGTGCCAGTCGCACAGGGGCGGGAGAGACCCAGTACTTC. Protein product: CASRTGAGETQYF. Full variable domain (rest looked up from reference TRBV19 and TRBJ2-5): DGGITQSPKYLFRKEGQNVTLSCEQNLNHDAMYWYRQDPGQGLRLIYYSQIVNDFQKGDIAEGYSVSREKKESFPLTVTSAQKNPTAFYLCASRTGAGETQYFGPGTRLLVL.

This sequence joins TRBV20-1 and TRBJ2-5, with TRBD1 matching over 9 bases. V shed 3 bases and J 3 bases; nucleotides not matched to a gene: 5. This CDR3 is 14 amino acids long. The germline CDR1 and CDR2 sequences are DFQATT and SNEGSKA (reference sequence). CDR3: CSASRQGGKETQYF. The CDR3 bases are TGCAGTGCTAGTCGACAGGGGGGGAAAGAGACCCAGTACTTC.

This clone was observed once. The chain joins TRBV3-1 (or the pseudogene TRBV3-2) to TRBJ1-6, with 8 bases matching TRBD1. The ends lost 1 base at V and 7 bases at J; junction bases unmatched: 15. Per germline, CDR1 LGHDT and CDR2 YNNKEL (reference sequence). The CDR3 contains 19 residues. CDR3 residues: CASSQGRGGSRGHNSPLHF. In nucleotides, the CDR3 is TGTGCCAGCAGCCAAGGAAGAGGCGGTAGCAGGGGGCACAATTCACCCCTCCACTTT.

In this sample, this clone turned up once. The rearrangement uses TRBV9 and TRBJ2-5, with D perhaps matching TRBD2 (6 bases). The length of the CDR3 is 15 residues. CDR1 is SGDLS and CDR2 is YYNGEE in the germline V gene. The germline V and J ends were trimmed by 0 bases and 2 bases, with 11 bases remaining between them. CDR3 coding DNA: TGTGCCAGCAGCGTAGACGGGAGTGGGCAAGAGACCCAGTACTTC. It translates to CASSVDGSGQETQYF.

The gene calls are TRBV5-1 and TRBJ1-3, with a possible D match to TRBD1 (5 bases). Germline CDR1 is SGHRS and CDR2 is YFSETQ. The V gene lost 0 bases and the J gene lost 4 bases, with 14 bases spanning the gap. The CDR3 runs to 16 residues. The CDR3 loop is CASSLGPGGSGNTIYF. DNA of the CDR3: TGCGCCAGCAGCTTGGGCCCGGGGGGATCCGGAAACACCATATATTTT.